Listed below are T cell receptor beta chains from one sample, sequenced in a study of blood T cells in healthy people across ages. MiXCR, applied by TCRdb to the 5' RACE reads, yields one record per CDR3 protein. The sample lists about 720,000 distinct CDR3 sequences; about 24% were seen once. The sequenced sample consisted of blood. These receptors came from a man aged 70-80 years in good health. The CDR3 runs from the conserved cysteine through the conserved F or W. The D gene is left open where the match is weak. Size values are once, few and many counts, or a class for expanded clones, and some rows have none.

TRBV28,few,TRBD1,TRBJ1-2,TGTGCCAGCAGCCTAGGGACAGTTACTAACTATGGCTACACCTTC,CASSLGTVTNYGYTF
TRBV10-3,few,NA,TRBJ1-1,TGTGCCATCAGAGGAACAGGGAACACTGAAGCTTTCTTT,CAIRGTGNTEAFF
TRBV5-1,few,TRBD1,TRBJ1-1,TGCGCCAGCAGCTGGGGGACAGGGCACGGTGCTGAAGCTTTCTTT,CASSWGTGHGAEAFF
TRBV20-1,NA,NA,TRBJ2-1,TGCGGTGCTAGAGATAGGTCGAAGGGGGGCTATGAGCAGTTCTTC,CGARDRSKGGYEQFF
TRBV12-3/TRBV12-4,NA,TRBD1,TRBJ1-1,TGTGCCAGCACCTTAGGGCAGGGGGGCACTGAAGCTTTCTTT,CASTLGQGGTEAFF
TRBV27,NA,TRBD2,TRBJ2-1,TGTGCCAGCAGTCCCCTGGGGACTAGCGGGAGGGGCTCCTACAATGAGCAGTTCTTC,CASSPLGTSGRGSYNEQFF
TRBV29-1,NA,TRBD1,TRBJ2-7,TGCAGCGTTAGGGAACAGGGGTACGAGCAGTACTTC,CSVREQGYEQYF
TRBV11-1,few,NA,TRBJ1-1,TGTGCCAGCAGCTCCACCATGGCGGCTTACAAAGCTTTCTTT,CASSSTMAAYKAFF
TRBV9,NA,NA,TRBJ1-5,TGTGCCAGCAGCGGCAAGGGCGCTCAGCCCCAGCATTTT,CASSGKGAQPQHF
TRBV2,NA,TRBD1,TRBJ1-3,TGTGCCAGCAGAAACGGGACAGCGGGAAACACCATATATTTT,CASRNGTAGNTIYF
TRBV20-1,NA,NA,TRBJ2-3,TGCAGTGCTAGAGACCGGCGGGTATACCGTCATACGCAGTATTTT,CSARDRRVYRHTQYF
TRBV4-1,NA,TRBD2,TRBJ2-7,TGCGCCAGCAGCCAATGGGGTTCCTTACTAGCGGGGGCCGACGAGCAGTACTTC,CASSQWGSLLAGADEQYF
TRBV6-6,few,TRBD2,TRBJ2-3,TGTGCCAGCAGTCGTAGCGGGGGGGCGGATACGCAGTATTTT,CASSRSGGADTQYF
TRBV12-3/TRBV12-4,many,TRBD1,TRBJ2-1,TGTGCCAGCAGTTCCGGGACAGGCAATAACAATGAGCAGTTCTTC,CASSSGTGNNNEQFF
TRBV7-3,few,NA,TRBJ2-3,TGTGCCGGCAGCTTAGGGGGACTAGATACGCAGTATTTT,CAGSLGGLDTQYF
TRBV7-9,few,NA,TRBJ2-3,TGTGCCAGCAGCCCCAGTACTACGCAGTATTTT,CASSPSTTQYF
TRBV3-1,NA,NA,TRBJ1-2,TGTGCCAGCAGCCAAGAAGGGGGGCTCTCGATCTATGGCTACACCTTC,CASSQEGGLSIYGYTF
TRBV7-9,NA,NA,TRBJ1-5,TGTGCCAGCAGCTTACGGGGTGGGGTCAATCAGCCCCAGCATTTT,CASSLRGGVNQPQHF
TRBV6-1,NA,NA,TRBJ1-2,TGTGCCAGCAGCCGGCGGGTGGAGGACTATGGCTACACCTTC,CASSRRVEDYGYTF
TRBV6-5,few,TRBD2,TRBJ2-5,TGTGCCAGCAGTTACGGTTTAAGCGGGAGGCTCCAAGAGACCCAGTACTTC,CASSYGLSGRLQETQYF
TRBV6-2/TRBV6-3,NA,NA,TRBJ1-1,TGTGCCGGCAGTTACTCGGAGGAAGGGGGCACTGAAGCTTTCTTT,CAGSYSEEGGTEAFF
TRBV14,NA,NA,TRBJ1-1,TGTGCCAGCAGCCAAGATTGGGGACTCAAGAACACTGAAGCTTTCTTT,CASSQDWGLKNTEAFF
TRBV7-2,many,TRBD2,TRBJ2-7,TGTGCCAGCAGCTTAGTTAGCGGGGGTAGCTACGAGCAGTACTTC,CASSLVSGGSYEQYF
TRBV12-5,NA,TRBD2,TRBJ2-1,TGTGCTAGTGGTTTGGGAGCGGGAGGGCCCTCGGATGAGCAGTTCTTC,CASGLGAGGPSDEQFF
TRBV9,many,TRBD1,TRBJ1-2,TGTGCCAGCAGCGGACAGGGGCGCGAAGGCTACACCTTC,CASSGQGREGYTF
TRBV7-2,NA,TRBD1,TRBJ2-5,TGTGCCAGCAGCTTAACGCAGGGGGTCGAGACCCAGTACTTC,CASSLTQGVETQYF
TRBV10-3,few,NA,TRBJ2-7,TGTGCCATCAGTGAGTACGGGGGTTATTGGGAGCAGTACTTC,CAISEYGGYWEQYF
TRBV19,NA,NA,TRBJ2-1,TGTGCCAGTAGTATCCCTTATAGGGGGGATGGAGACAATGAGCAGTTCTTC,CASSIPYRGDGDNEQFF
TRBV19,few,NA,TRBJ2-3,TGTGCCAGTACCTCCCGGGGGATCGGTCGAGATACGCAGTATTTT,CASTSRGIGRDTQYF
TRBV6-1,NA,TRBD2,TRBJ2-1,TGTGCCAGCAGCCGTAGACTAGCGGGAGGGCCTGAAGGAGAGCAGTTCTTC,CASSRRLAGGPEGEQFF
TRBV23-1,NA,TRBD1,TRBJ2-3,TGCGCCAGCAGTCAATACATCCGGGACAGGGGCCCAGATACGCAGTATTTT,CASSQYIRDRGPDTQYF
TRBV4-3,NA,NA,TRBJ1-5,TGCGCCAGCAGCCAAGATGGGAGGGAGCCCCAGCATTTT,CASSQDGREPQHF
TRBV11-2,NA,NA,TRBJ2-1,TGTGCCAGCAGCCATCTCGACAGAGTCCGTCGCAATGAGTCTGAGCAGTTCTTC,CASSHLDRVRRNESEQFF
TRBV11-2,few,TRBD1,TRBJ2-7,TGTGCCAGCAGCTTAGCCGACAGGGGGAACGAGCAGTACTTC,CASSLADRGNEQYF
TRBV12-3/TRBV12-4,NA,TRBD1,TRBJ2-1,TGTGCCAGCAGTCCGCGGGACAGGGCTTTTGGGGAGCAGTTCTTC,CASSPRDRAFGEQFF
TRBV6-1,many,TRBD2,TRBJ2-1,TGTGCCAGCAGTGCCGGGACTAGCGGGGGTAGTGAGCAGTTCTTC,CASSAGTSGGSEQFF
TRBV5-7,NA,NA,TRBJ1-2,TGTGCCAGCAGGATACAGGGACCAGGCTATGGCTACACCTTC,CASRIQGPGYGYTF
TRBV11-2,NA,NA,TRBJ1-2,TGTGCCAGCAGCTTAAACGGCCTCCCTAACTATGGCTACACCTTC,CASSLNGLPNYGYTF
TRBV10-3,NA,NA,TRBJ2-5,TGTGCCATCAGTGAGGCCTCAGGGAGTCCCAACCAAGAGACCCAGTACTTC,CAISEASGSPNQETQYF
TRBV7-2,few,NA,TRBJ2-6,TGTGCCAGCAGCTTTAAGGGGAGCGGGGCCAACGTCCTGACTTTC,CASSFKGSGANVLTF
TRBV29-1,few,NA,TRBJ2-5,TGCAGCGTTGTACGGCAGCAAGAGACCCAGTACTTC,CSVVRQQETQYF
TRBV6-6,NA,TRBD1,TRBJ2-5,TGTGCCAGCAGTTCTGGACAGGAATGGGAGACCCAGTACTTC,CASSSGQEWETQYF
TRBV7-9,few,NA,TRBJ2-5,TGTGCCAGCAGCTTAGCGGGGGACCGGACCCAGTACTTC,CASSLAGDRTQYF
TRBV5-1,few,TRBD2,TRBJ2-3,TGCGCCAGCAGCTTGGCCCCAGCGGGGCGGTCCTATACGCAGTATTTT,CASSLAPAGRSYTQYF